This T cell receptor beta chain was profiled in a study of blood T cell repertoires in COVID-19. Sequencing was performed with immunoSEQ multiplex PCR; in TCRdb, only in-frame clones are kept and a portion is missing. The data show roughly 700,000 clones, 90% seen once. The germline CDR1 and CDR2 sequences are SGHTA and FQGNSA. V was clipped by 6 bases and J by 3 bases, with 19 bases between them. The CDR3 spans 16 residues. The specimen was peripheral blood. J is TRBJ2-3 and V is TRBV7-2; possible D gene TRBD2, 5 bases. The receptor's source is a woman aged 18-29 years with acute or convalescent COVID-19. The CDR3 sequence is CASSPYWRVGTDTQYF. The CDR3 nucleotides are TGTGCCAGCAGTCCATATTGGCGGGTGGGGACAGATACGCAGTATTTT.